This record looks at one T cell receptor beta chain sequence and its context. The data belong to a study of control samples from healthy donors and cancer patients. V gave up 2 bases and J gave up 0 bases, with 4 bases separating them. Per the germline V gene, CDR1 is SGHVS and CDR2 is FNYEAQ. This CDR3 contains 14 residues. Data came from immunoSEQ multiplex PCR; TCRdb stores just in-frame clones and leaves some out. The data show 170,000 or so clones, about 90% seen once. The chain is built from TRBV7-6 and TRBJ2-2; D remains unclear. Sequencing used blood. The sequence was obtained from a woman between 50 and 59 years old in good health. This CDR3 is CASSLQTNTGELFF. CDR3 DNA sequence: TGTGCCAGCAGCTTACAGACGAACACCGGGGAGCTGTTTTTT.